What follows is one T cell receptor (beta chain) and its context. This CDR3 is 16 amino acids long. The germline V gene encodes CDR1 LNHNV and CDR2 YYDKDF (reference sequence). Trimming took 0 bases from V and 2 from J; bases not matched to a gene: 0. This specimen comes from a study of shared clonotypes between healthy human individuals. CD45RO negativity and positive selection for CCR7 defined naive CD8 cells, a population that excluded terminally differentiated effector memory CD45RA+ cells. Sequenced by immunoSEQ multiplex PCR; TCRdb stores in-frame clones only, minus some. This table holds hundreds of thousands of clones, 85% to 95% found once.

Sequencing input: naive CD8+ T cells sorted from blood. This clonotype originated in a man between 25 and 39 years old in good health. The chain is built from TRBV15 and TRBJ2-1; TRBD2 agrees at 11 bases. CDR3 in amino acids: CATSRETSGTYNEQFF. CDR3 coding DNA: TGTGCCACCAGCAGAGAGACTAGCGGGACCTACAATGAGCAGTTCTTC.